One sample yielded the 28 T cell receptor beta chains listed below, sequenced in a study of shared T cell receptors in the human thymus. TCRdb keeps only in-frame clones here, not all; method: immunoSEQ multiplex PCR. This table has 720,000 or so clones, roughly 88% appearing once. These same data were also listed under a study on human thymus T cells.

The sample taken for sequencing was thymocytes. All receptors derive from a girl under three years old with a congenital heart defect.

Only one count was recorded for this clone. The V and J genes are TRBV15 and TRBJ2-7; perhaps TRBD1 as D (6 bases). Trimming shortened V by 5 bases and J by 1 base, and 12 bases separated the two germline ends. The germline V gene has CDR1 LNHNV and CDR2 YYDKDF (reference sequence). The CDR3 spans 14 residues. CDR3 DNA sequence: TGTGCCACCAGCGACAGGCTTAGGTCCTACGAGCAGTACTTC. Translating gives CATSDRLRSYEQYF.

The V call is TRBV7-2, the J call TRBJ2-5, with TRBD2 identical over 15 bases. V was clipped by 1 base and J by 3 bases; unmatched bases: 6. Germline CDR1 SGHTA, CDR2 FQGNSA. The CDR3 has 18 residues. The CDR3 here is CASSLEPRTSGGEETQYF. The CDR3, as DNA: TGTGCCAGCAGCTTAGAGCCTCGGACTAGCGGGGGGGAAGAGACCCAGTACTTC.

The V call is TRBV27, the J call TRBJ2-1, with D possibly matching TRBD2 (6 bases). CDR1 and CDR2 from the germline V gene are MNHEY and SMNVEV (reference sequence). The length of the CDR3 is 15 residues. V lost 2 bases to trimming and J lost 3 bases, with 11 bases between them. The CDR3 DNA sequence: TGTGCCAGCAGTTTAGGGGGGACCTTCTACAATGAGCAGTTCTTC. The encoded protein is CASSLGGTFYNEQFF.

The chain couples TRBV19 to TRBJ2-7; 7 nucleotides agree with TRBD1. J gave up 3 bases and V 1 base, and 9 bases lay outside the gene matches. CDR1 and CDR2 from the germline V gene are LNHDA and SQIVND (reference sequence). This CDR3 is 16 amino acids long. CDR3 bases: TGTGCCAGTAGTATAGGGCCGGGACAGATGATCTACGAGCAGTACTTC. Translating it yields CASSIGPGQMIYEQYF.

Only one count was recorded for this clone. This sequence joins TRBV25-1 and TRBJ2-3; 15 nucleotides match TRBD2. The CDR3 is 16 amino acids. The junction had 1 base not matched to a gene; V was cut back by 2 bases and J by 4 bases. Per germline, CDR1 MGHDK and CDR2 SYGVNS. The CDR3 DNA sequence: TGTGCCAGCAGTGAAGGACTAGCGGGGGGGCCAGATACGCAGTATTTT. Translating it yields CASSEGLAGGPDTQYF.

This sequence joins TRBV7-9 and TRBJ1-2; the match to TRBD1 covers 8 bases. The CDR3 has 15 residues. The junction had 7 bases not matched to a gene; V was cut back by 0 bases and J by 7 bases. Germline CDR1 SEHNR, CDR2 FQNEAQ (reference sequence). CDR3: CASSLATPTGGGYTF. In nucleotides, the CDR3 is TGTGCCAGCAGCTTAGCAACTCCCACAGGGGGTGGCTACACCTTC.

The V and J genes are TRBV19 and TRBJ2-7; D perhaps matches TRBD1 (6 bases). V was pared by 5 bases and J by 2 bases, with 13 bases between. The CDR3 spans 14 residues. Germline values: CDR1 LNHDA, CDR2 SQIVND (reference sequence). The DNA for the CDR3 is TGTGCCAGTAGTCCCGAGGACAGTACCTACGAGCAGTACTTC. Translated: CASSPEDSTYEQYF.

This CDR3 reads CASSVQGWGYTF. CDR3 bases: TGTGCCAGCAGTGTGCAGGGATGGGGCTACACCTTC. This chain joins TRBV6-1 and TRBJ1-2, with TRBD1 as a possible D gene (5 bases). V was cut by 4 bases and J by 8 bases, with 11 bases left in between. The CDR3 covers 12 residues. Germline CDR1 MNHNS, CDR2 SASEGT.

The chain joins TRBV4-1 to TRBJ1-2; a possible D gene is TRBD1 (6 bases). The CDR3 has 16 amino acids. Trimming removed 3 bases from V and 4 bases from J, with 18 bases in between. The germline CDR1 and CDR2 sequences are MGHRA and YSYEKL. The CDR3 here is CASSQPTRGAVYGYTF. CDR3 coding DNA: TGCGCCAGCAGCCAGCCAACCAGGGGAGCTGTCTATGGCTACACCTTC.

This chain joins TRBV9 and TRBJ1-1, with D unresolved. This CDR3 has 14 residues. The germline gives CDR1 SGDLS, CDR2 YYNGEE. V was shortened by 3 bases and J by 2 bases, with 11 bases between the two germline ends. CDR3 DNA: TGTGCCAGCAGCGCCGGGATGATAAACACTGAAGCTTTCTTT. It codes for CASSAGMINTEAFF.

The CDR3 region is CASHNPTGSYNEQFF. The CDR3 region has the DNA TGCGCCAGCCACAATCCGACTGGCTCCTACAATGAGCAGTTCTTC. This rearrangement joins TRBV5-1 to TRBJ2-1; no firm D call. Trimming left V 7 bases short and J 0 bases short, with 14 bases between. The CDR3 length is 15 residues. Germline values: CDR1 SGHRS, CDR2 YFSETQ. Drawing the rest from reference TRBV5-1 and TRBJ2-1, the complete variable domain is KAGVTQTPRYLIKTRGQQVTLSCSPISGHRSVSWYQQTPGQGLQFLFEYFSETQRNKGNFPGRFSGRQFSNSRSEMNVSTLELGDSALYLCASHNPTGSYNEQFFGPGTRLTVL.

The V gene is TRBV4-1, the J gene TRBJ1-1; possible D gene TRBD1, 6 bases. There are 22 residues in the CDR3. The V and J ends lost 0 bases and 5 bases respectively, with 34 bases between them. From germline, CDR1 is MGHRA and CDR2 YSYEKL. As DNA, the CDR3 is TGCGCCAGCAGCCAAGATTATGCAAAGGGGCCTCGACAGGCTACGAAGGGGACTGAAGCTTTCTTT. As protein: CASSQDYAKGPRQATKGTEAFF.

The chain has TRBV5-1 and TRBJ2-1, with 7 bases that match TRBD2. Per the germline V gene, CDR1 is SGHRS and CDR2 is YFSETQ. V shed 1 base and J 8 bases; nucleotides not matched to a gene: 12. The CDR3 consists of 16 residues. CDR3 sequence (DNA): TGCGCCAGCAGCTTGAGACGGGGGGAAACCAACGATGAGCAGTTCTTC. It specifies CASSLRRGETNDEQFF.

In this sample, this clone turned up once. The V and J genes are TRBV28 and TRBJ2-4; D gene unclear. There are 14 residues in the CDR3. The germline gives CDR1 MDHEN, CDR2 SYDVKM. Deletions cut 7 bases from V and 0 bases from J, with 10 bases between. Here the CDR3 DNA reads TGTGCCAGCACTATTGGGCTAGCCAAAAACATTCAGTACTTC. This codes for CASTIGLAKNIQYF.

V usage is TRBV19 and J usage is TRBJ1-1; D unclear. Germline CDR1 LNHDA, CDR2 SQIVND (reference sequence). V was trimmed by 5 bases and J by 1 base, leaving 14 bases between them. CDR3 length equals 15 residues. The CDR3 sequence is CASSPDLTGNTEAFF. CDR3 DNA: TGTGCCAGTAGTCCCGACCTGACGGGGAACACTGAAGCTTTCTTT.

V is TRBV10-1 and J is TRBJ2-1; 12 nucleotides align to TRBD1. The V and J ends lost 2 bases and 8 bases, in that order; junction bases with no gene match: 7. Germline V lookup: CDR1 WNHNN, CDR2 SYGVQD (reference sequence). The CDR3 consists of 16 residues. The CDR3 coding sequence is TGCGCCAGCAGTGAGCCGCGGGACAGGGGGCCCGATGAGCAGTTCTTC. Translation gives CASSEPRDRGPDEQFF.

This chain joins TRBV9 and TRBJ1-1; 8 bases align to TRBD1. V was pared by 0 bases and J by 1 base, with 11 bases of the junction left unmatched. This CDR3 is 18 amino acids long. Germline V lookup: CDR1 SGDLS, CDR2 YYNGEE. CDR3 DNA: TGTGCCAGCAGCGTAGGCCTCGACAGGGGTTTGAAGAACACTGAAGCTTTCTTT. This sequence encodes CASSVGLDRGLKNTEAFF.

This clone has more than one count but fewer than ten. This chain connects TRBV30 to TRBJ1-2, with D maybe TRBD1 (6 bases). V was pared by 0 bases and J by 0 bases, with 17 bases between. The germline gives CDR1 GTSNPN, CDR2 SVGIG (reference sequence). This CDR3 spans 17 amino acids. CDR3 residues: CAWSVVRGRFANYGYTF. CDR3 coding DNA: TGTGCCTGGAGTGTTGTCAGGGGAAGATTTGCTAACTATGGCTACACCTTC.

The chain carries TRBV2 and TRBJ1-5, with D unclear. Germline CDR1 is SNHLY and CDR2 is FYNNEI. The V end lost 5 bases, the J end lost 11 bases, and 10 bases lay between the germline ends. The CDR3 spans 11 residues. The CDR3 DNA reads TGTGCCAGCAGTCACAGTATCGCCCAGCATTTT. It specifies CASSHSIAQHF. Variable domain in full (rest from reference TRBV2 and TRBJ1-5): EPEVTQTPSHQVTQMGQEVILRCVPISNHLYFYWYRQILGQKVEFLVSFYNNEISEKSEIFDDQFSVERPDGSNFTLKIRSTKLEDSAMYFCASSHSIAQHFGDGTRLSIL.

The chain is built from TRBV19 and TRBJ1-1, with 9 bases that match TRBD1. V lost 8 bases, J lost 7 bases, and 5 bases stayed unmatched. CDR3 length: 12 residues. Germline CDR1 reads LNHDA; CDR2 reads SQIVND (reference sequence). This CDR3 is CASLGQGNEAFF. CDR3 nucleotides: TGTGCCAGTCTAGGACAGGGGAATGAAGCTTTCTTT.

This chain links TRBV7-3 with TRBJ1-1; maybe TRBD1 (5 bases). This CDR3 region has 14 residues. Germline V gene lookup returns CDR1 SGHTA and CDR2 FQGTGA. V dropped 4 bases and J dropped 3 bases, with 12 bases sitting between them. The CDR3: CASSSTGGYTEAFF. The DNA for the CDR3 is TGTGCCAGCAGCTCAACTGGGGGGTACACTGAAGCTTTCTTT. The complete variable domain, with remaining parts taken from reference TRBV7-3 and TRBJ1-1, reads GAGVSQTPSNKVTEKGKYVELRCDPISGHTALYWYRQSLGQGPEFLIYFQGTGAADDSGLPNDRFFAVRPEGSVSTLKIQRTERGDSAVYLCASSSTGGYTEAFFGQGTRLTVV.

This clone was detected once. The rearrangement links TRBV4-1 to TRBJ2-2; D may be TRBD1 (6 bases). Germline V gives CDR1 MGHRA, CDR2 YSYEKL. This CDR3 contains 16 residues. Deletions cut 1 base from V and 1 base from J, with 10 bases between. The CDR3 loop reads CASSQVRGRNTGELFF. The CDR3 DNA follows: TGCGCCAGCAGCCAAGTCAGGGGACGGAACACCGGGGAGCTGTTTTTT.

This chain joins TRBV5-8 and TRBJ1-2; D is unclear. The V end was cut by 1 base, the J end by 6 bases, with 22 bases between. The CDR3 is 17 amino acids. The germline gives CDR1 SGHTS, CDR2 YDEGEE. The CDR3 sequence is CASSLLKEGGAGDGYTF. Written as DNA, the CDR3 is TGTGCCAGCAGCTTGCTGAAGGAGGGTGGTGCTGGAGATGGCTACACCTTC.

This rearrangement joins TRBV2 to TRBJ1-5, with TRBD1 matching 9 bases. Losses at the gene ends were 7 bases for V and 0 bases for J; bases not matched to a gene: 7. The CDR3 is made up of 16 amino acids. Germline CDR1 and CDR2: SNHLY and FYNNEI. The CDR3 loop is CASTGTGTVSNQPQHF. The CDR3 nucleotides read TGTGCCAGCACAGGGACAGGGACCGTTAGCAATCAGCCCCAGCATTTT.

The chain has TRBV10-3 and TRBJ1-1, with D unresolved. The CDR3 covers 16 residues. V lost 2 bases, J lost 5 bases, and 18 bases lay in between. CDR1 and CDR2 (germline): ENHRY, SYGVKD. This chain's CDR3 is CAISEEMAGLRTEAFF. DNA for the CDR3: TGTGCCATCAGTGAGGAAATGGCGGGATTACGGACTGAAGCTTTCTTT.

The chain couples TRBV6-5 to TRBJ1-2; 7 bases agree with TRBD1. This CDR3 has 13 amino acids. From germline, CDR1 is MNHEY and CDR2 SVGAGI. The trim removed 6 bases at V and 8 bases at J, leaving 9 bases unmatched. The CDR3: CASSLRDSGGYTF. Written as DNA, the CDR3 is TGTGCCAGCAGCCTCAGGGACAGTGGCGGCTACACCTTC.

Comments on this clone: At one boundary the junction diverges from the germline segment, which might be a read error. The CDR3 coding sequence is TGTGCCAGCAGCGAGGACTCTTCCTGGGACTTC. Protein product: CASSEDSSWDF. The chain is built from TRBV7-9 and TRBJ2-5, with a weak D call TRBD2 (5 bases). CDR1 and CDR2 (germline): SEHNR, FQNEAQ (reference sequence). CDR3 length: 11 residues.

In nucleotides, the CDR3 is TGCGCCAGCAGCCAAGATGTGGATGAGGGGGGGCCGTACAATGAGCAGTTCTTC. This encodes CASSQDVDEGGPYNEQFF. J is TRBJ2-1 and V is TRBV4-3; D may be TRBD2 (7 bases). V shed 0 bases and J shed 4 bases, with 19 bases lying between them. The length of the CDR3 is 18 residues. Germline V gene sequence: CDR1 LGHNA, CDR2 YSLEER.